This T cell receptor (beta chain) was recorded in a study of T cell responses to AZD1222 COVID-19 vaccine. This clone was detected only once. Some clones are missing from TCRdb's copy, which holds only in-frame ones; the method was immunoSEQ multiplex PCR. Of about 97,000 clones in the sample, roughly 90% were seen once. CDR3 length: 15 residues. Germline V gives CDR1 MNHEY, CDR2 SVGAGI. V trimming: 2 bases; J trimming: 7 bases; junction bases outside the gene matches: 7. The genes are TRBV6-5 and TRBJ1-4, with 7 bases aligning to TRBD1. The receptor was isolated from an adult in good health. Sequencing used peripheral blood, obtained on day 0 of AZD1222 vaccination. Written as DNA, the CDR3 is TGTGCCAGCAGTTACCCGACAGGGCTAGGTGAAAAACTGTTTTTT. This translates into CASSYPTGLGEKLFF.